The source of this TCR beta chain is a study of blood T cell repertoires in COVID-19. The wider study: The analysed material was cDNA or gDNA that came from T cells, B-cell-depleted T cells, or PBMCs.

The germline gives CDR1 MGHDK, CDR2 SYGVNS. V was cut by 6 bases and J by 0 bases, with 12 bases left in between. The CDR3 has 15 residues. Authors' processing steps: Reference gene primer amplification in the assay estimated nucleated cell counts. TCRdb's table, derived via immunoSEQ multiplex PCR, lists solely in-frame clones and lacks some. V and J calls and clone size are copied from that table; D and trimming were computed from the DNA. The table includes 40,000 to 45,000 clones, roughly 90% detected once. The chain uses TRBV25-1 and TRBJ1-3; D uncertain. The receptor was isolated from a human donor in a cohort sampled during active COVID-19. The specimen sequenced was peripheral blood. The DNA for the CDR3 is TGTGCCAGCAGAGCGCGGGCACACTCTGGAAACACCATATATTTT. Protein sequence: CASRARAHSGNTIYF. Looking up the rest from reference TRBV25-1 and TRBJ1-3 gives the full variable domain: EADIYQTPRYLVIGTGKKITLECSQTMGHDKMYWYQQDPGMELHLIHYSYGVNSTEKGDLSSESTVSRIRTEHFPLTLESARPSHTSQYLCASRARAHSGNTIYFGEGSWLTVV.